This is a list of T cell receptor beta chains from one sample in a study of blood T cell repertoires in COVID-19. Profiling relied on immunoSEQ multiplex PCR, and the TCRdb table lists in-frame clones only, not all of them. The profile shows over 140,000 clones, 60% to 80% of them singletons. Sequences were obtained from PBMCs or T cells enriched from blood (not recorded which). These receptors were obtained from a woman aged 45-65 years who had recovered from COVID-19. Each CDR3 is given with its conserved first and last residue. The order of the fields is J gene, V gene, D gene, clone size, CDR3 protein, CDR3 DNA. A D gene is named only where the DNA matches it firmly. The size of a clone is reported for some rows only, either as once, few or many, or as a class for expanded clones.

j_call: TRBJ1-6
v_call: TRBV7-9
d_call: .
clone_size: .
cdr3_aa: CASSLDGGYNSPLHF
cdr3_nt: TGTGCCAGCAGCTTGGACGGCGGGTATAATTCACCCCTCCACTTT

j_call: TRBJ2-7
v_call: TRBV28
d_call: .
clone_size: .
cdr3_aa: CASSTTSGFHGEQYF
cdr3_nt: TGTGCCAGCAGTACAACCTCAGGGTTTCACGGCGAGCAGTACTTC

j_call: TRBJ1-5
v_call: TRBV19
d_call: .
clone_size: .
cdr3_aa: CASSQQGRVGQPQHF
cdr3_nt: TGTGCCAGTAGCCAGCAGGGCAGGGTCGGACAGCCCCAGCATTTT

j_call: TRBJ2-3
v_call: TRBV9
d_call: .
clone_size: few
cdr3_aa: CASSERVSTDTQYF
cdr3_nt: TGTGCCAGCAGCGAGCGGGTTAGCACAGATACGCAGTATTTT

j_call: TRBJ2-7
v_call: TRBV30
d_call: .
clone_size: .
cdr3_aa: CAWSVLRGYEQYF
cdr3_nt: TGTGCCTGGAGTGTACTCCGGGGCTACGAGCAGTACTTC

j_call: TRBJ1-2
v_call: TRBV29-1
d_call: .
clone_size: once
cdr3_aa: CSVGRGRSYGYTF
cdr3_nt: TGCAGCGTTGGAAGGGGTCGTAGCTATGGCTACACCTTC

j_call: TRBJ1-1
v_call: TRBV16
d_call: TRBD1
clone_size: .
cdr3_aa: CASSPDRRGLANTEAFF
cdr3_nt: TGTGCCAGCAGCCCGGATCGCAGGGGGCTAGCGAACACTGAAGCTTTCTTT

j_call: TRBJ2-7
v_call: TRBV6-5
d_call: .
clone_size: .
cdr3_aa: CASSPTGIGSHEQYF
cdr3_nt: TGTGCCAGCAGTCCCACAGGGATAGGGAGCCACGAGCAGTACTTC

j_call: TRBJ2-2
v_call: TRBV11-3
d_call: .
clone_size: .
cdr3_aa: CASSFWGYRDTGELFF
cdr3_nt: TGTGCCAGCAGCTTCTGGGGCTACAGGGACACCGGGGAGCTGTTTTTT

j_call: TRBJ2-3
v_call: TRBV5-6
d_call: TRBD2
clone_size: .
cdr3_aa: CASSPISGGPSTQYF
cdr3_nt: TGTGCCAGCAGCCCGATTAGCGGGGGCCCTAGTACGCAGTATTTT

j_call: TRBJ2-5
v_call: TRBV10-3
d_call: TRBD2
clone_size: .
cdr3_aa: CAISESPESGKETQYF
cdr3_nt: TGTGCCATCAGTGAGAGCCCCGAAAGCGGGAAAGAGACCCAGTACTTC

j_call: TRBJ2-7
v_call: TRBV11-1
d_call: .
clone_size: .
cdr3_aa: CASSLEQGNYEQYF
cdr3_nt: TGTGCCAGCAGCCTAGAACAGGGAAACTACGAGCAGTACTTC

j_call: TRBJ2-3
v_call: TRBV5-1
d_call: TRBD2
clone_size: .
cdr3_aa: CASSLTSGGRADTQYF
cdr3_nt: TGCGCCAGCAGCTTAACTAGCGGAGGGCGGGCAGATACGCAGTATTTT

j_call: TRBJ2-2
v_call: TRBV2
d_call: .
clone_size: .
cdr3_aa: CASEGTGELFF
cdr3_nt: TGTGCCAGCGAGGGAACCGGGGAGCTGTTTTTT

j_call: TRBJ1-1
v_call: TRBV14
d_call: .
clone_size: .
cdr3_aa: CASSQVLNTEAFF
cdr3_nt: TGTGCCAGCAGCCAAGTCTTGAACACTGAAGCTTTCTTT

j_call: TRBJ1-5
v_call: TRBV2
d_call: .
clone_size: few
cdr3_aa: CASSGTANQPQHF
cdr3_nt: TGTGCCAGCAGTGGGACAGCCAATCAGCCCCAGCATTTT

j_call: TRBJ2-1
v_call: TRBV11-3
d_call: .
clone_size: few
cdr3_aa: CASSLVRGDNEQFF
cdr3_nt: TGTGCCAGCAGCTTAGTCCGGGGTGACAATGAGCAGTTCTTC

j_call: TRBJ2-3
v_call: TRBV4-2
d_call: TRBD2
clone_size: .
cdr3_aa: CASRPSGVTDTQYF
cdr3_nt: TGTGCCAGCAGGCCTAGCGGGGTGACAGATACGCAGTATTTT

j_call: TRBJ2-7
v_call: TRBV7-8
d_call: TRBD2
clone_size: once
cdr3_aa: CASSLAPTSGSYEQYF
cdr3_nt: TGTGCCAGCAGCTTAGCGCCGACTAGCGGGAGCTACGAGCAGTACTTC

j_call: TRBJ1-4
v_call: TRBV6-5
d_call: TRBD1
clone_size: .
cdr3_aa: CASSRTGPNEKLFF
cdr3_nt: TGTGCCAGCAGCCGGACAGGCCCTAATGAAAAACTGTTTTTT

j_call: TRBJ2-1
v_call: TRBV3-1/TRBV3-2
d_call: TRBD2
clone_size: .
cdr3_aa: CASSQALAGYYNEQFF
cdr3_nt: TGTGCCAGCAGCCAAGCCCTAGCGGGTTACTACAATGAGCAGTTCTTC

j_call: TRBJ2-7
v_call: TRBV10-3
d_call: TRBD1
clone_size: .
cdr3_aa: CAITRTGGFDEQYF
cdr3_nt: TGTGCCATCACTAGGACAGGGGGCTTCGACGAGCAGTACTTC

j_call: TRBJ1-2
v_call: TRBV7-9
d_call: .
clone_size: .
cdr3_aa: CASSLSQGSYGYTF
cdr3_nt: TGTGCCAGCAGCTTATCACAGGGAAGTTATGGCTACACCTTC

j_call: TRBJ2-1
v_call: TRBV27
d_call: TRBD2
clone_size: .
cdr3_aa: CASSLLGLTYNEQFF
cdr3_nt: TGTGCCAGCAGTTTATTGGGACTAACCTACAATGAGCAGTTCTTC

j_call: TRBJ1-5
v_call: TRBV9
d_call: .
clone_size: .
cdr3_aa: CASSVDWGRNQPQHF
cdr3_nt: TGTGCCAGCAGCGTAGATTGGGGCAGGAATCAGCCCCAGCATTTT

j_call: TRBJ1-1
v_call: TRBV30
d_call: .
clone_size: .
cdr3_aa: CAWTQGWGTEAFF
cdr3_nt: TGTGCCTGGACCCAGGGTTGGGGAACTGAAGCTTTCTTT

j_call: TRBJ2-7
v_call: TRBV20-1
d_call: .
clone_size: .
cdr3_aa: CSASGLARSHEQYF
cdr3_nt: TGCAGTGCGAGTGGTCTAGCGCGTTCCCACGAGCAGTACTTC

j_call: TRBJ1-1
v_call: TRBV30
d_call: .
clone_size: .
cdr3_aa: CAGRTQNTEAFF
cdr3_nt: TGTGCCGGGAGGACACAGAACACTGAAGCTTTCTTT

j_call: TRBJ1-2
v_call: TRBV19
d_call: TRBD1
clone_size: .
cdr3_aa: CASSSQGANGYTF
cdr3_nt: TGTGCCAGTAGTAGCCAGGGGGCGAATGGCTACACCTTC